The 32 T cell receptor beta chains listed next were all sequenced from one sample in a study of blood T cell repertoires in COVID-19. Profiled with immunoSEQ multiplex PCR; TCRdb holds only in-frame clones, not every one. The table has about 390,000 clones, 70% to 90% seen once. Sequencing was performed on peripheral blood. Receptor source: a woman aged 55-69 years with COVID-19, enrolled during active disease.

The chain recombines TRBV7-2 with TRBJ2-5, with D perhaps matching TRBD2 (6 bases). The CDR3 loop spans 16 amino acids. Germline V gene data show CDR1 as SGHTA and CDR2 as FQGNSA. Deletions cut 3 bases from V and 7 bases from J, with 21 bases between. The CDR3 protein is CASSFWGRGSASTQYF. CDR3 DNA: TGTGCCAGCAGCTTTTGGGGACGGGGGAGTGCCTCGACCCAGTACTTC. The full variable domain, with the rest looked up from reference TRBV7-2 and TRBJ2-5, is GAGVSQSPSNKVTEKGKDVELRCDPISGHTALYWYRQSLGQGLEFLIYFQGNSAPDKSGLPSDRFSAERTGGSVSTLTIQRTQQEDSAVYLCASSFWGRGSASTQYFGPGTRLLVL.

This clone was seen a handful of times. The chain links TRBV19 to TRBJ2-1; 8 nucleotides match TRBD2. Germline CDR1 and CDR2: LNHDA and SQIVND (reference sequence). Unmatched junction bases numbered 18, after V lost 5 bases and J lost 6 bases. This CDR3 spans 18 amino acids. The CDR3 reads CASSPRGLAGTAGNEQFF. CDR3 nucleotide sequence: TGTGCCAGTAGTCCCCGCGGTTTAGCGGGGACCGCGGGCAATGAGCAGTTCTTC.

The J gene is TRBJ1-1, the V gene TRBV3-1 (or the pseudogene TRBV3-2); no definite D call. The CDR3 length is 12 residues. Germline V lookup: CDR1 LGHDT, CDR2 YNNKEL (reference sequence). The V and J ends lost 8 bases and 0 bases respectively, with 7 bases between them. The CDR3 sequence is CASGRVNTEAFF. The DNA for the CDR3 is TGTGCCAGCGGGCGGGTGAACACTGAAGCTTTCTTT.

The chain has TRBV4-1 and TRBJ2-5, with TRBD2 matching over 7 bases. V lost 1 base, J lost 4 bases, and 12 bases stayed unmatched. The CDR3 has 17 residues. CDR1 MGHRA and CDR2 YSYEKL come from the germline V gene. This CDR3 is CASSQVITSEGRETQYF. DNA for the CDR3: TGCGCCAGCAGCCAAGTAATCACTAGCGAGGGTCGAGAGACCCAGTACTTC.

The chain employs TRBV19 and TRBJ2-1, with 7 nucleotides matching TRBD2. Germline V gene lookup returns CDR1 LNHDA and CDR2 SQIVND (reference sequence). This CDR3 spans 17 amino acids. V gave up 9 bases and J gave up 0 bases; unmatched junction bases: 14. The CDR3 DNA follows: TGTGCCAGCTCCCCTGTGATCGAGCGGGGCTCCTACAATGAGCAGTTCTTC. This encodes CASSPVIERGSYNEQFF.

The rearrangement joins TRBV7-3 to TRBJ2-2, with 8 bases matching TRBD1. J gave up 0 bases and V 5 bases, and 5 bases lay outside the gene matches. CDR3 length: 16 residues. Germline CDR1 and CDR2: SGHTA and FQGTGA. Here the CDR3 reads CASSPRQGTNTGELFF. The CDR3 region has the DNA TGTGCCAGCAGCCCACGACAGGGGACGAACACCGGGGAGCTGTTTTTT.

The chain uses TRBV7-9 and TRBJ1-1, with 9 bases lining up with TRBD1. V lost 5 bases to trimming and J lost 7 bases; unmatched junction nucleotides: 2. In germline, CDR1 is SEHNR, CDR2 FQNEAQ (reference sequence). There are 12 residues in the CDR3. The CDR3 protein is CASSRQGVEAFF. Here the CDR3 DNA reads TGTGCCAGCAGCAGACAGGGGGTTGAAGCTTTCTTT.

This sequence joins TRBV10-3 and TRBJ1-6; no firm D call. CDR3 length: 13 amino acids. Trimming took off 5 bases at V and 7 bases at J, with 9 bases between the two ends. Per germline, CDR1 ENHRY and CDR2 SYGVKD. In nucleotides, the CDR3 is TGTGCCATCAGTCCTGCAGAAAATTCACCCCTCCACTTT. Protein sequence: CAISPAENSPLHF.

This clone was seen only once. The rearrangement links TRBV11-2 to TRBJ2-3; 11 bases fit TRBD2. The length of the CDR3 is 16 residues. V lost 2 bases to trimming and J lost 2 bases; unmatched junction nucleotides: 3. CDR1 SGHAT and CDR2 FQNNGV come from the germline V gene. In DNA, the CDR3 is TGTGCCAGCAGCTTACTAGCGGGGGGCGTCACAGATACGCAGTATTTT. It translates to CASSLLAGGVTDTQYF.

The V call is TRBV14, the J call TRBJ1-2; D is unclear. V was clipped by 2 bases and J by 3 bases, with 4 bases between them. CDR1 and CDR2 from the germline V gene are SGHDN and FVKESK. The CDR3 loop spans 12 amino acids. The DNA for the CDR3 is TGTGCCAGCAGCCAACAGGACTATGGCTACACCTTC. Protein product: CASSQQDYGYTF. Supplemented by reference TRBV14 and TRBJ1-2, the full variable domain reads EAGVTQFPSHSVIEKGQTVTLRCDPISGHDNLYWYRRVMGKEIKFLLHFVKESKQDESGMPNNRFLAERTGGTYSTLKVQPAELEDSGVYFCASSQQDYGYTFGSGTRLTVV.

The chain has TRBV7-8 and TRBJ1-1; TRBD1 matches at 7 bases. Germline V gene lookup returns CDR1 SGHVS and CDR2 FQNEAQ. The J segment lost 5 bases and the V segment lost 1 base, leaving 4 bases of the junction unmatched. The CDR3 runs 14 residues. In DNA, the CDR3 is TGTGCCAGCAGCTTAGAAGTCAGGGGGACTGAAGCTTTCTTT. It encodes CASSLEVRGTEAFF.

The J gene is TRBJ2-7, the V gene TRBV28; a possible D gene is TRBD1 (5 bases). Germline-derived CDR1 and CDR2 are MDHEN and SYDVKM. This CDR3 contains 12 residues. The V and J ends lost 9 bases and 12 bases respectively, with 21 bases between them. CDR3 protein: CASQGPTISRYF. In DNA, the CDR3 is TGTGCCAGTCAGGGCCCGACGATCTCTCGGTACTTC.

V gene TRBV16 combines with J gene TRBJ2-5, with 8 bases that match TRBD1. Germline V gives CDR1 KGHSY, CDR2 FQNENV. This CDR3 region has 14 residues. V lost 5 bases to trimming and J lost 4 bases; unmatched junction nucleotides: 6. The CDR3 nucleotides are TGTGCCAGCAGCGAGATACAGGGGGGAGAGACCCAGTACTTC. Translated: CASSEIQGGETQYF.

As to this clone: One junction end does not reproduce the germline sequence, and a read error may be involved. The CDR3 spells CASSLAGGSSYEQYF. In DNA, the CDR3 is TGTGCCAGCAGCCTAGCGGGGGGGAGCTCCTACGAGCAGTACTTC. The chain uses TRBV7-9 and TRBJ2-7; 12 bases map to TRBD2. Germline CDR1 SEHNR, CDR2 FQNEAQ (reference sequence). The CDR3 loop spans 15 amino acids. The full variable domain, in which reference TRBV7-9 and TRBJ2-7 provide the parts outside the CDR3, is DTGVSQNPRHKITKRGQNVTFRCDPISEHNRLYWYRQTLGQGPEFLTYFQNEAQLEKSRLLSDRFSAERPKGSFSTLEIQRTEQGDSAMYLCASSLAGGSSYEQYFGPGTRLTVT.

The chain's CDR3 is CASGSTGTDNNEQFF. CDR3 sequence (DNA): TGTGCTAGTGGTTCCACCGGGACAGACAACAATGAGCAGTTCTTC. This rearrangement joins TRBV12-5 to TRBJ2-1; TRBD1 agrees at 7 bases. Per germline, CDR1 LGHNT and CDR2 FRNRAP. The CDR3 runs 15 residues. Trimming at V came to 4 bases and at J to 5 bases, leaving 8 bases not matched to a gene. Using reference TRBV12-5 and TRBJ2-1 for the parts outside the CDR3, the full variable domain is DARVTQTPRHKVTEMGQEVTMRCQPILGHNTVFWYRQTMMQGLELLAYFRNRAPLDDSGMPKDRFSAEMPDATLATLKIQPSEPRDSAVYFCASGSTGTDNNEQFFGPGTRLTVL.

The rearrangement links TRBV3-1 (or the pseudogene TRBV3-2) to TRBJ2-3, with 11 bases lining up with TRBD2. The trim removed 1 base at V and 2 bases at J, leaving 8 bases unmatched. This CDR3 contains 18 residues. CDR1 is LGHDT, CDR2 YNNKEL, per germline (reference sequence). Written as DNA, the CDR3 is TGTGCCAGCAGCCAAGTCTGGCTAGCGGGGGGTTCCACAGATACGCAGTATTTT. This sequence encodes CASSQVWLAGGSTDTQYF.

The V gene is TRBV28, the J gene TRBJ1-5, with D perhaps TRBD1 (6 bases). Trimming stripped 5 bases from V and 4 bases from J, with 12 bases between. Germline loops: CDR1 MDHEN, CDR2 SYDVKM. The CDR3 has 14 residues. The CDR3 sequence: CASSTDRSNQPQHF. The CDR3 DNA follows: TGTGCCAGCAGTACCGACAGGTCTAATCAGCCCCAGCATTTT.

The rearrangement links TRBV9 to TRBJ2-7, with 7 nucleotides matching TRBD2. Looked up from germline, CDR1 is SGDLS and CDR2 is YYNGEE. V gave up 4 bases and J gave up 7 bases; unmatched junction bases: 14. The CDR3 covers 15 residues. The CDR3: CASSLSGTTLGEQYF. CDR3 DNA: TGTGCCAGCAGCCTCAGCGGGACTACGTTGGGGGAGCAGTACTTC.

V usage is TRBV7-8 and J usage is TRBJ2-7, with 11 bases that match TRBD1. The CDR3 extends over 16 amino acids. V was clipped by 0 bases and J by 0 bases; unmatched bases: 1. CDR1 and CDR2 (germline): SGHVS, FQNEAQ. Written as DNA, the CDR3 is TGTGCCAGCAGCTTAGCGGGGACAGGGGGCTCCTACGAGCAGTACTTC. It translates to CASSLAGTGGSYEQYF.

The J gene is TRBJ1-1, the V gene TRBV7-2, with a tentative D call TRBD1 (5 bases). The V end was cut by 3 bases, the J end by 3 bases, with 11 bases between. The CDR3 covers 14 residues. Looked up from germline, CDR1 is SGHTA and CDR2 is FQGNSA. CDR3 bases: TGTGCCAGCAGCTTGGGGGGTTGGGACACTGAAGCTTTCTTT. Translation gives CASSLGGWDTEAFF.

J is TRBJ2-7 and V is TRBV7-2; the D is unclear. The CDR3 sequence is 13 residues long. Germline assignment: CDR1 SGHTA and CDR2 FQGNSA. Trimming removed 8 bases at V and 2 bases at J, with 13 bases between. The CDR3 protein is CASSSNAPYEQYF. The CDR3 coding sequence is TGTGCCAGCTCGAGTAATGCCCCCTACGAGCAGTACTTC.

A single count supports this clone. The CDR3 reads CASSVSQPGGNTIYF. DNA for the CDR3: TGTGCCAGCAGCGTGAGTCAGCCGGGTGGAAACACCATATATTTT. V usage is TRBV25-1 and J usage is TRBJ1-3; D not certain. This CDR3 comprises 15 residues. Looked up from germline, CDR1 is MGHDK and CDR2 is SYGVNS. Trimming left V 6 bases short and J 3 bases short, with 15 bases between.

J is TRBJ1-5 and V is TRBV19; 7 positions match TRBD1. The CDR3 covers 14 residues. With 5 bases clipped from V and 6 bases from J, the junction kept 7 bases outside the gene matches. Germline-derived CDR1 and CDR2 are LNHDA and SQIVND (reference sequence). The CDR3 bases are TGTGCCAGTAGTGTGACAGGGACCGGTCAGCCCCAGCATTTT. Translation: CASSVTGTGQPQHF.

In its sample, this clone was seen a few times. This chain uses TRBV4-2 with TRBJ2-2; 10 nucleotides agree with TRBD1. The CDR3 covers 18 residues. Germline loops: CDR1 LGHNA, CDR2 YNFKEQ. V gave up 0 bases and J gave up 2 bases; unmatched junction bases: 6. CDR3 nucleotide sequence: TGTGCCAGCAGCCAAGATCCCTGGACAGGGGGAAACACCGGGGAGCTGTTTTTT. Amino acids: CASSQDPWTGGNTGELFF.

The chain employs TRBV18 and TRBJ1-1, with a possible D match to TRBD1 (5 bases). Trimming shortened V by 2 bases and J by 10 bases, and 14 bases separated the two germline ends. Germline V gene sequence: CDR1 KGHSH, CDR2 LQKENI. CDR3 length equals 13 residues. The CDR3: CASSPMGREAAFF. The CDR3 DNA follows: TGTGCCAGCTCACCAATGGGCAGGGAGGCAGCTTTCTTT.

The V and J genes are TRBV14 and TRBJ2-3; maybe TRBD1 (6 bases). Trimming left V 3 bases short and J 6 bases short, with 13 bases between. This CDR3 is built from 14 residues. Germline CDR1 is SGHDN and CDR2 is FVKESK. CDR3 region: CASSHTARGDTQYF. CDR3 nucleotide sequence: TGTGCCAGCAGCCATACCGCGAGGGGGGATACGCAGTATTTT.

This chain uses TRBV4-2 with TRBJ2-2; possible D gene TRBD1, 6 bases. The CDR3 is 17 residues long. Germline loops: CDR1 LGHNA, CDR2 YNFKEQ. V dropped 0 bases and J dropped 1 base, with 12 bases sitting between them. The chain's CDR3 is CASSQEVAGVNTGELFF. CDR3 bases: TGTGCCAGCAGCCAAGAGGTGGCAGGGGTGAACACCGGGGAGCTGTTTTTT.

Here the CDR3 reads CASSKTGGGDTQYF. The CDR3, as DNA: TGTGCCAGCAGCAAAACAGGGGGCGGAGATACGCAGTATTTT. The chain joins TRBV2 to TRBJ2-3, with TRBD1 matching over 9 bases. V lost 6 bases, J lost 5 bases, and 6 bases stayed unmatched. There are 14 residues in the CDR3. Germline CDR1 reads SNHLY; CDR2 reads FYNNEI.

The chain employs TRBV5-5 and TRBJ2-1, with D possibly being TRBD1 (5 bases). The CDR3 has 14 amino acids. V was shortened by 0 bases and J by 6 bases, with 10 bases between the two germline ends. In germline, CDR1 is SGHKS, CDR2 YYEKEE (reference sequence). The CDR3 DNA is TGTGCCAGCAGCTTGGAAAGGGGTAGCAATGAGCAGTTCTTC. The encoded protein is CASSLERGSNEQFF. The entire variable domain, with the rest obtained from reference TRBV5-5 and TRBJ2-1, is as follows: DAGVTQSPTHLIKTRGQQVTLRCSPISGHKSVSWYQQVLGQGPQFIFQYYEKEERGRGNFPDRFSARQFPNYSSELNVNALLLGDSALYLCASSLERGSNEQFFGPGTRLTVL.

This clone was seen a single time. V gene TRBV12-1 combines with J gene TRBJ2-2; TRBD2 is taken as the D call from the table, unchecked against the DNA. TRBV12-1 represents a pseudogene. The CDR3 consists of 12 residues. In DNA form, the CDR3 reads TGTGCCAGCAGCTTTTGTATCGGGGAGCTGTTTTTT. It translates to CASSFCIGELFF.

The V call is TRBV18, the J call TRBJ1-3; possible D gene TRBD1, 6 bases. Germline V gene data show CDR1 as KGHSH and CDR2 as LQKENI. Between the trimmed V and J ends, which lost 6 bases and 2 bases, there was a span of 14 bases. This CDR3 spans 15 amino acids. The CDR3 DNA reads TGTGCCAGCTCTCCAGTACAGGGTCCTGGAAACACCATATATTTT. As protein: CASSPVQGPGNTIYF. The full variable domain, completed using reference TRBV18 and TRBJ1-3, is NAGVMQNPRHLVRRRGQEARLRCSPMKGHSHVYWYRQLPEEGLKFMVYLQKENIIDESGMPKERFSAEFPKEGPSILRIQQVVRGDSAAYFCASSPVQGPGNTIYFGEGSWLTVV.

V is TRBV28 and J is TRBJ2-2; TRBD2 matches 8 bases. After removal of 5 bases from V and 4 bases from J, the junction contained 0 bases not matched to a gene. This CDR3 region has 13 residues. The germline gives CDR1 MDHEN, CDR2 SYDVKM. In nucleotides, the CDR3 is TGTGCCAGCAGTCGGGGGGGCACCGGGGAGCTGTTTTTT. This gives the protein CASSRGGTGELFF. Drawing the rest from reference TRBV28 and TRBJ2-2, the complete variable domain is DVKVTQSSRYLVKRTGEKVFLECVQDMDHENMFWYRQDPGLGLRLIYFSYDVKMKEKGDIPEGYSVSREKKERFSLILESASTNQTSMYLCASSRGGTGELFFGEGSRLTVL.